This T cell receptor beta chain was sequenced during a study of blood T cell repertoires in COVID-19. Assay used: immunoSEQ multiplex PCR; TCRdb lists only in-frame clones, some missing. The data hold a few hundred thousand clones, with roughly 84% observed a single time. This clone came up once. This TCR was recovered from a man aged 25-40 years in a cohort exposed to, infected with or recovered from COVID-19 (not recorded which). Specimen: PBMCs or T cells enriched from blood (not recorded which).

The CDR3 bases are TGTGCCAGCAGTTCTCCGGGACAACCCAATCAGCCCCAGCATTTT. It translates to CASSSPGQPNQPQHF. The chain recombines TRBV28 with TRBJ1-5; tentatively, D is TRBD1 (6 bases). The germline CDR1 and CDR2 sequences are MDHEN and SYDVKM. Trimming took off 4 bases at V and 3 bases at J, with 13 bases between the two ends. The CDR3 contains 15 residues.